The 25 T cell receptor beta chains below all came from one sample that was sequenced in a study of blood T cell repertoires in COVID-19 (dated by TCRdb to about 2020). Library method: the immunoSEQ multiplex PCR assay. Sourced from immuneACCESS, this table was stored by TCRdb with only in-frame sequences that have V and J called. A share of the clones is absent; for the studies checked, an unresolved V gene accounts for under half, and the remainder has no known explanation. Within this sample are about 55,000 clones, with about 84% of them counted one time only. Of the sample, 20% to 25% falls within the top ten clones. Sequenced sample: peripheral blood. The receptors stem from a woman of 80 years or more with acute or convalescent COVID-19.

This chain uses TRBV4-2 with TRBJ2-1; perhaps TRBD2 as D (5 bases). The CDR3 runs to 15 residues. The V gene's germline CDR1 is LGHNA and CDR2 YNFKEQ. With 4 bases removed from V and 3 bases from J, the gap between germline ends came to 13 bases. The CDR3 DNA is TGTGCCAGCAGCCTGAGCGGTCAACTCTACAATGAGCAGTTCTTC. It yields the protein CASSLSGQLYNEQFF.

In DNA form, the CDR3 reads TGTGCCAGCAGCTTTCGACAAGAAGAGACCCAGTACTTC. It codes for CASSFRQEETQYF. V gene TRBV5-5 combines with J gene TRBJ2-5; D uncertain. Germline loops: CDR1 SGHKS, CDR2 YYEKEE (reference sequence). This CDR3 contains 13 residues. V was shortened by 2 bases and J by 3 bases, with 8 bases between the two germline ends.

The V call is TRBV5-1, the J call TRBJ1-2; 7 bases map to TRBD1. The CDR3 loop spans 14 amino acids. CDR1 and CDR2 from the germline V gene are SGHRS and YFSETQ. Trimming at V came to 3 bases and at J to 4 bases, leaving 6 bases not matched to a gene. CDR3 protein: CASSWDSESYGYTF. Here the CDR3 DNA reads TGCGCCAGCAGCTGGGACAGCGAATCCTATGGCTACACCTTC.

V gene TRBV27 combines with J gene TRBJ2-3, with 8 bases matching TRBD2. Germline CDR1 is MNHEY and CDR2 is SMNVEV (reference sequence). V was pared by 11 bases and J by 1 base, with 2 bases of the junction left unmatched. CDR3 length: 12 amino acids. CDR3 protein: CASGGGTDTQYF. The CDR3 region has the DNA TGTGCCTCGGGGGGGGGCACAGATACGCAGTATTTT.

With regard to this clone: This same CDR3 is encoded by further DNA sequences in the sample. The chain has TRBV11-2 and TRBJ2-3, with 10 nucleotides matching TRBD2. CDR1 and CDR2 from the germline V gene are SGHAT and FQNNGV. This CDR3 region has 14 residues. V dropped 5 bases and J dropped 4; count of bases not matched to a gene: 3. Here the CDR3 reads CASSPSGRADTQYF. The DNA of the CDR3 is TGTGCCAGCAGCCCCAGCGGGAGGGCAGATACGCAGTATTTT.

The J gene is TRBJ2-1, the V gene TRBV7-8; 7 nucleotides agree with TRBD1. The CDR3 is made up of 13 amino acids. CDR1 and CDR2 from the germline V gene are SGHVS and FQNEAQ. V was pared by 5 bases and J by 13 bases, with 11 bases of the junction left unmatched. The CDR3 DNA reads TGTGCCAGCAGCCTGACCATGGACAGGCGTCAGTTCTTC. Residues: CASSLTMDRRQFF.

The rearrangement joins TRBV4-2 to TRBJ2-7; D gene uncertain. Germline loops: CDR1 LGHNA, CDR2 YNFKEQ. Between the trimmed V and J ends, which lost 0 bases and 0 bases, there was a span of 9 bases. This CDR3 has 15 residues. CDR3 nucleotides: TGTGCCAGCAGCCAAGATCTGTTACACTCCTACGAGCAGTACTTC. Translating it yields CASSQDLLHSYEQYF.

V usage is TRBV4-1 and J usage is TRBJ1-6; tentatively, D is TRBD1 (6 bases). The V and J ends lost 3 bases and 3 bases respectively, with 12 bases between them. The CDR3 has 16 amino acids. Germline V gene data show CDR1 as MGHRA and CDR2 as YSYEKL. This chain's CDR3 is CASSHYGQSYNSPLHF. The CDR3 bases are TGCGCCAGCAGCCATTACGGACAGAGCTATAATTCACCCCTCCACTTT.

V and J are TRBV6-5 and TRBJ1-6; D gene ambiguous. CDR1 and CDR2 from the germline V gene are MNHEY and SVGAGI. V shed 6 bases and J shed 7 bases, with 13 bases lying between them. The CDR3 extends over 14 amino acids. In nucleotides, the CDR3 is TGTGCCAGCAGAAACTGGGAGAGGAATTCACCCCTCCACTTT. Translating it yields CASRNWERNSPLHF.

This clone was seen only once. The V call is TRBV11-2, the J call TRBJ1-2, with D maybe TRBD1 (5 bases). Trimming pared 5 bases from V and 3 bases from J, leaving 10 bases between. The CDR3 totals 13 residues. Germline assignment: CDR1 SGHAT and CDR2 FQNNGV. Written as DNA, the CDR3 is TGTGCCAGCAGCCCTGCGGGGGACTATGGCTACACCTTC. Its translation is CASSPAGDYGYTF.

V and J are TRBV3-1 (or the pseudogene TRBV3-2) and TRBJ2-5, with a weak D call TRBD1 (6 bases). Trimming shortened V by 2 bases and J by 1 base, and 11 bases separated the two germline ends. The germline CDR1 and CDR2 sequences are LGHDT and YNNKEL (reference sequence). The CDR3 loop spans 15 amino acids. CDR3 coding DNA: TGTGCCAGCAGCCAACTCCAGGGGCTCCAAGAGACCCAGTACTTC. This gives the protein CASSQLQGLQETQYF.

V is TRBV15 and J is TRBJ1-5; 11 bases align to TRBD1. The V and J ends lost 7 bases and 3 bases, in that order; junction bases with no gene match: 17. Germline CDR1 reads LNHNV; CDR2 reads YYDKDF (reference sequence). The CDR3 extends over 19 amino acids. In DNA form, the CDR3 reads TGTGCCACCACCAGGGGGGTGGGACAGGGGGTGGTTGACAATCAGCCCCAGCATTTT. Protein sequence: CATTRGVGQGVVDNQPQHF.

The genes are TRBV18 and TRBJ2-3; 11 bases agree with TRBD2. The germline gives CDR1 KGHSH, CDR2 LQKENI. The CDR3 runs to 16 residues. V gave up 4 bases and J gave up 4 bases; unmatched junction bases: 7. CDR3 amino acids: CASSRRTSGGPDTQYF. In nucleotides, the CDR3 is TGTGCCAGCTCACGCCGAACTAGCGGGGGCCCAGATACGCAGTATTTT.

As DNA, the CDR3 is TGCACCAGCAGCCAAGAAAGACGGGGACTAGTTTTCGTGCAGTACGTC. It codes for CTSSQERRGLVFVQYV. This chain uses TRBV1 with TRBJ2-7; the DNA was not compared with TRBD2, the D call given in the table. TRBV1 is described as a pseudogene. The CDR3 consists of 16 residues.

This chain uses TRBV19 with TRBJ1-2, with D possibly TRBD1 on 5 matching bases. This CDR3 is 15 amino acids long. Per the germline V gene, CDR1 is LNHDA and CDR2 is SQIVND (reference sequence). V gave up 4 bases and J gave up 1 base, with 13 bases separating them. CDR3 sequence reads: CASSTPGTLNYGYTF. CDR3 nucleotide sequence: TGTGCCAGTAGTACGCCCGGGACTCTTAACTATGGCTACACCTTC.

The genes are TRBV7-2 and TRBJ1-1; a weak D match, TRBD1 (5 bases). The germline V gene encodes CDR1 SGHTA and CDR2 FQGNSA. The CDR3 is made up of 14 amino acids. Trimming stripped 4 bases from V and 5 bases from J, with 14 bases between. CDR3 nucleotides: TGTGCCAGCAGCTCGGGGGGGTGGAGGACTGAAGCTTTCTTT. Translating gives CASSSGGWRTEAFF.

The CDR3 protein is CASSFGTDNSPLHF. CDR3 bases: TGTGCCAGCAGTTTCGGGACAGATAATTCACCCCTCCACTTT. V gene TRBV28 combines with J gene TRBJ1-6, with 7 bases aligning to TRBD1. V shed 3 bases, J shed 5 bases, and the junction held 1 base outside the gene matches. This CDR3 is 14 amino acids long. Germline lookup yields CDR1 MDHEN and CDR2 SYDVKM.

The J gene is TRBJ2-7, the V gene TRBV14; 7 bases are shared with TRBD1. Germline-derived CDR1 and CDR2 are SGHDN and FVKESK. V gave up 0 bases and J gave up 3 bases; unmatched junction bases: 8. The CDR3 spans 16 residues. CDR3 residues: CASSQDPPGQNYEQYF. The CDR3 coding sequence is TGTGCCAGCAGCCAAGATCCTCCGGGACAGAACTACGAGCAGTACTTC.

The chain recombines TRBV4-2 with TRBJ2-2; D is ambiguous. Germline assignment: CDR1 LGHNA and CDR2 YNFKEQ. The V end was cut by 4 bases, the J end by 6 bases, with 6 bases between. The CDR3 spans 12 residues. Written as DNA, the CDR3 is TGTGCCAGCAGCCGACTGTCCGGGGAGCTGTTTTTT. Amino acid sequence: CASSRLSGELFF.

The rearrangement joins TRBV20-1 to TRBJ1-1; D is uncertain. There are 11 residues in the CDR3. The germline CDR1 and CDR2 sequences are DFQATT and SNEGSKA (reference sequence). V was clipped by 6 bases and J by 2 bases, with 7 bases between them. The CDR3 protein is CSALSNTEAFF. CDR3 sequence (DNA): TGCAGTGCCCTTAGCAACACTGAAGCTTTCTTT.

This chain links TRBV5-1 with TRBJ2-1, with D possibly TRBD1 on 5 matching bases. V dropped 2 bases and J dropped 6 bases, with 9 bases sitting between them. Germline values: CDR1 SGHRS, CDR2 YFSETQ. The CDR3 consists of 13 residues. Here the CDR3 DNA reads TGCGCCAGCAGCTTCGCCAGGGCCAATGAGCAGTTCTTC. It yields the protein CASSFARANEQFF.

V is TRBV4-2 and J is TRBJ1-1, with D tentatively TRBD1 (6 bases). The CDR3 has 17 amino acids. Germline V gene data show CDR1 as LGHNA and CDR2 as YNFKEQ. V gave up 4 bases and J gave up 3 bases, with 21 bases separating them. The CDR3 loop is CASSRVRRGGDDTEAFF. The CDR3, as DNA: TGTGCCAGCAGCCGAGTTAGGAGGGGGGGCGACGACACTGAAGCTTTCTTT.

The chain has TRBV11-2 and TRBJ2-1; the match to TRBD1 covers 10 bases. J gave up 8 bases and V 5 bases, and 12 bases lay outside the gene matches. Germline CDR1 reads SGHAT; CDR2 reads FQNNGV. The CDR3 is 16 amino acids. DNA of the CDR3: TGTGCCAGCAGCCGGTACGGGACAGGGGACCTCGATGAGCAGTTCTTC. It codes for CASSRYGTGDLDEQFF.

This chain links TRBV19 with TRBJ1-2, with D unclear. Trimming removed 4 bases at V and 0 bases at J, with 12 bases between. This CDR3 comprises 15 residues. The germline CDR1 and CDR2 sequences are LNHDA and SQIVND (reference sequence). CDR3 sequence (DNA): TGTGCCAGTAGTAGAACCGGGTCAACTAACTATGGCTACACCTTC. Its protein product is CASSRTGSTNYGYTF. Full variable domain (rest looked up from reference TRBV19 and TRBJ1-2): DGGITQSPKYLFRKEGQNVTLSCEQNLNHDAMYWYRQDPGQGLRLIYYSQIVNDFQKGDIAEGYSVSREKKESFPLTVTSAQKNPTAFYLCASSRTGSTNYGYTFGSGTRLTVV.

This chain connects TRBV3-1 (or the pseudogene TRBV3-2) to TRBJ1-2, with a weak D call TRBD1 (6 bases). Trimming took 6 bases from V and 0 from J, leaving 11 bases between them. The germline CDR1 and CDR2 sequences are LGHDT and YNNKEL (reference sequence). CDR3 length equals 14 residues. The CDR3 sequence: CASSRTEANYGYTF. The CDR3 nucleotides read TGTGCCAGCAGTCGGACAGAAGCTAACTATGGCTACACCTTC.